Listed below are T cell receptor beta chains from one sample, sequenced in a study of T cells in localized non-small cell lung cancer. TCRdb's copy holds only in-frame clones and misses some; the assay was immunoSEQ multiplex PCR. The sample carries fewer than 40,000 clones, approximately 88% recorded once. The specimen was peripheral blood, collected before any cancer treatment. Receptors were obtained from a female donor over 55 with stage I lung adenocarcinoma. Each CDR3 is given with its conserved first and last residue.

J | V | CDR3
TRBJ1-2 | TRBV19 | CASSTSGQGLGYTF
TRBJ2-7 | TRBV28 | CASSLFFAESYEQYF
TRBJ1-2 | TRBV6-1 | CASSEAETGVVGYTF
TRBJ1-1 | TRBV18 | CASSLQSVDMNTEAFF
TRBJ2-7 | TRBV7-3 | CASSPPWDRVSGEQYF
TRBJ2-5 | TRBV7-6 | CASSYLETQYF
TRBJ1-4 | TRBV15 | CATSGGRATNEKLFF
TRBJ2-5 | TRBV5-1 | CASSFFLLAGGGETQYF
TRBJ1-2 | TRBV5-1 | CASSFEGSEAYGYTF
TRBJ2-5 | TRBV5-1 | CASSSSSGQKQETQYF
TRBJ2-2 | TRBV18 | CASSPPSENTGELFF
TRBJ2-1 | TRBV20-1 | CSAREAEQFF
TRBJ2-3 | TRBV10-3 | CAIRPTLAGGDTDTQYF
TRBJ1-1 | TRBV18 | CASSLMTGEANTEAFF
TRBJ1-2 | TRBV7-2 | CASSFDRAGGGYTF
TRBJ2-7 | TRBV25-1 | CASSEAVSYEQYF
TRBJ2-7 | TRBV4-3 | CASSQGNRDEQYF
TRBJ1-5 | TRBV2 | CASRPGAGGQPQHF
TRBJ1-1 | TRBV2 | CASSVTGGTEAFF
TRBJ2-2 | TRBV19 | CASSDGTSGRDGELFF
TRBJ2-1 | TRBV7-2 | CASSFGGTGGRQQFF
TRBJ1-1 | TRBV7-2 | CASSTTGNTEAFF